Listed below are T cell receptor beta chains from one sample, sequenced in a study of Ad26.COV2.S vaccination and SARS-CoV-2 variants. Data came from immunoSEQ multiplex PCR; TCRdb stores just in-frame clones and leaves some out. The top ten clones hold 2.5% to 3.5% of a sample with hundreds of thousands of clones, approximately 81% of them seen once. Here the sequenced sample was peripheral blood, taken in a trial of Ad26.COV2.S vaccine versus placebo. Source of these receptors: a person between 18 and 60 years old who received the Ad26.COV2.S COVID-19 vaccine or a placebo. CDR3s include the opening cysteine and the closing phenylalanine or tryptophan. The order of the fields is J gene, V gene, CDR3 protein.

TRBJ2-3 | TRBV5-4 | CASSGLAGGTTDTQYF
TRBJ2-3 | TRBV5-4 | CASSLSRITSTDTQYF
TRBJ2-2 | TRBV24-1 | CATSDPSGPGTGELFF
TRBJ2-1 | TRBV28 | CASSYGNEQFF
TRBJ2-7 | TRBV4-3 | CASSQEGQAGFSYEQYF
TRBJ1-4 | TRBV5-1 | CASSLFGSNEKLFF
TRBJ1-5 | TRBV28 | CASILNPGQGLNQPQHF
TRBJ1-2 | TRBV28 | CASSTLYGYTF
TRBJ2-7 | TRBV7-6 | CASSPPLAPLEQYF
TRBJ1-1 | TRBV6-6 | CATLKDRPWDTEAFF
TRBJ2-3 | TRBV7-9 | CASSPSVASGIADTQYF
TRBJ2-5 | TRBV5-5 | CASSLAGFRETQYF
TRBJ1-6 | TRBV15 | CATSSRDGYNSPLHF
TRBJ2-7 | TRBV7-2 | CASSLRGQAYEQYF
TRBJ2-1 | TRBV28 | CASSPIANSYNEQFF
TRBJ2-3 | TRBV5-1 | CASSDGTSGAPDTQYF
TRBJ2-4 | TRBV3-1/TRBV3-2 | CASSQVAQGDIQYF
TRBJ2-5 | TRBV18 | CASSPEQETQYF
TRBJ2-7 | TRBV28 | CASGAEQYF
TRBJ2-2 | TRBV27 | CASSLRGTGELFF
TRBJ1-3 | TRBV6-2/TRBV6-3 | CASSYPTGLSGNTIYF
TRBJ2-7 | TRBV5-4 | CASSPGGSSYEQYF
TRBJ2-7 | TRBV4-1 | CASSYSGTSGGSYEQYF